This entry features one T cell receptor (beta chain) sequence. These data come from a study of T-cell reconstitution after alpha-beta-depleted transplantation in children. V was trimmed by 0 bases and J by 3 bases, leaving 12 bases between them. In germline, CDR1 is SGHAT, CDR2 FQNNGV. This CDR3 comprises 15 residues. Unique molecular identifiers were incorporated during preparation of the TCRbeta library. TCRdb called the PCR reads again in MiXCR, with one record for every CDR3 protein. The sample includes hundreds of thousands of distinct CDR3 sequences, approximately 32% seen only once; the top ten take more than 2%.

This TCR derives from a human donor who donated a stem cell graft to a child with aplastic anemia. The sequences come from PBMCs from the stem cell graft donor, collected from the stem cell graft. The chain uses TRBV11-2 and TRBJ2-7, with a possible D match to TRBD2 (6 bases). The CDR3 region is CASSLDSGVFYEQYF. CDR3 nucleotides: TGTGCCAGCAGCTTAGATTCGGGAGTGTTCTACGAGCAGTACTTC. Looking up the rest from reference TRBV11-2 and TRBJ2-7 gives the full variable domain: EAGVAQSPRYKIIEKRQSVAFWCNPISGHATLYWYQQILGQGPKLLIQFQNNGVVDDSQLPKDRFSAERLKGVDSTLKIQPAKLEDSAVYLCASSLDSGVFYEQYFGPGTRLTVT.